These 25 T cell receptor beta chains were all obtained from the same sample, sequenced in a study of immune evolution from preneoplasia to lung adenocarcinoma. Data came from immunoSEQ multiplex PCR; TCRdb stores just in-frame clones and leaves some out. In the table there are over 6,500 clones, roughly 80% of which are singletons. The sequencing sample was made of FFPE invasive lung adenocarcinoma tissue. The source of these receptors is a person aged 45-69 years with lung adenocarcinoma.

A single count supports this clone. V and J are TRBV9 and TRBJ2-5; 10 bases fit TRBD2. The trim removed 4 bases at V and 1 base at J, leaving 4 bases unmatched. The CDR3 is 15 residues long. Germline CDR1 SGDLS, CDR2 YYNGEE. CDR3 in amino acids: CASSLGLATQETQYF. CDR3 in DNA: TGTGCCAGCAGCCTGGGACTAGCGACCCAAGAGACCCAGTACTTC.

This chain uses TRBV15 with TRBJ2-5; D remains unclear. CDR1 and CDR2 (germline): LNHNV, YYDKDF (reference sequence). The CDR3 sequence is 15 residues long. Deletions cut 0 bases from V and 1 base from J, with 9 bases between. The CDR3 region is CATSRDRSIQETQYF. CDR3 DNA sequence: TGTGCCACCAGCAGAGATCGGTCCATCCAAGAGACCCAGTACTTC.

This clone was seen just once. DNA for the CDR3: TGTGCCAGCAGCTTACTTGGGGGCAAGGACGAGCAGTACTTC. As protein: CASSLLGGKDEQYF. This rearrangement joins TRBV7-3 to TRBJ2-7, with D possibly being TRBD1 (6 bases). With 2 bases removed from V and 5 bases from J, the gap between germline ends came to 13 bases. The CDR3 runs to 14 residues. The germline gives CDR1 SGHTA, CDR2 FQGTGA.

This chain connects TRBV6-1 to TRBJ1-5; a possible D gene is TRBD1 (5 bases). This CDR3 is 15 amino acids long. V gave up 4 bases and J gave up 0 bases, with 10 bases separating them. CDR1 and CDR2 (germline): MNHNS, SASEGT. CDR3 DNA sequence: TGTGCCAGCAGTGGACAGACAAATAGCAATCAGCCCCAGCATTTT. Translation gives CASSGQTNSNQPQHF.

The chain is built from TRBV28 and TRBJ2-7; D remains unclear. The CDR3 totals 15 residues. Germline values: CDR1 MDHEN, CDR2 SYDVKM. The V and J ends lost 3 bases and 1 base respectively, with 13 bases between them. Here the CDR3 reads CASSFGEDGSYEQYF. The CDR3, as DNA: TGTGCCAGCAGTTTTGGAGAGGACGGTTCCTACGAGCAGTACTTC.

There are a few counts of this clone. The chain is built from TRBV27 and TRBJ1-1; TRBD1 is a possible D gene (5 bases). V was clipped by 5 bases and J by 4 bases, with 11 bases between them. This CDR3 has 13 amino acids. In germline, CDR1 is MNHEY, CDR2 SMNVEV (reference sequence). CDR3 bases: TGTGCCAGCAGTGTAGGGGAGAGCACTGAAGCTTTCTTT. Residues: CASSVGESTEAFF.

This clone was observed a few times. The gene calls are TRBV20-1 and TRBJ1-5; D is ambiguous. The CDR3 spans 11 residues. Per the germline V gene, CDR1 is DFQATT and CDR2 is SNEGSKA (reference sequence). V shed 6 bases and J shed 3 bases, with 6 bases lying between them. CDR3 residues: CSALNNQPQHF. CDR3 coding DNA: TGCAGTGCCTTAAACAATCAGCCCCAGCATTTT.

This sequence joins TRBV5-1 and TRBJ2-7; D is possibly TRBD2 (6 bases). The germline V and J ends were trimmed by 3 bases and 0 bases, with 16 bases remaining between them. The germline CDR1 and CDR2 sequences are SGHRS and YFSETQ. CDR3 length equals 16 residues. This chain's CDR3 is CASSSGGAGLSYEQYF. In nucleotides, the CDR3 is TGCGCCAGCAGCTCGGGCGGGGCAGGGCTCTCCTACGAGCAGTACTTC.

This sequence joins TRBV5-5 and TRBJ2-5, with 9 positions matching TRBD2. CDR1 is SGHKS, CDR2 YYEKEE, per germline (reference sequence). This CDR3 has 13 amino acids. J lost 5 bases, V lost 4 bases, and 3 bases had no gene match. In nucleotides, the CDR3 is TGTGCCAGCAGCGCGGGAGGGGGTGAGACCCAGTACTTC. Translating gives CASSAGGGETQYF.

The rearrangement links TRBV5-1 to TRBJ2-7, with TRBD1 matching over 10 bases. Looked up from germline, CDR1 is SGHRS and CDR2 is YFSETQ. The CDR3 is 15 residues long. V dropped 4 bases and J dropped 5; count of bases not matched to a gene: 9. The CDR3 reads CASSDTGQGVDEQYF. In DNA, the CDR3 is TGCGCCAGCAGCGATACCGGACAGGGGGTCGACGAGCAGTACTTC.

The genes are TRBV2 and TRBJ2-7, with D possibly being TRBD1 (6 bases). This CDR3 spans 13 amino acids. V lost 5 bases and J 0 bases, leaving 8 bases between the germline ends. CDR1 and CDR2 from the germline V gene are SNHLY and FYNNEI. Here the CDR3 DNA reads TGTGCCAGCAGTTCAGGGGACTCCTACGAGCAGTACTTC. Amino acid sequence: CASSSGDSYEQYF.

Comment on this clone: The sample has other DNA sequences that encode this CDR3 too. Written as DNA, the CDR3 is TGCGCCAGCTACCGGCGGGAGGGCTCCTACAATGAGCAGTTCTTC. Translated: CASYRREGSYNEQFF. The chain uses TRBV5-1 and TRBJ2-1, with 9 bases identical to TRBD2. The length of the CDR3 is 15 residues. The V segment lost 7 bases and the J segment 0 bases; nucleotides outside the gene matches: 5. Germline CDR1 reads SGHRS; CDR2 reads YFSETQ.

This clone was seen just once. The chain couples TRBV5-1 to TRBJ1-3, with D maybe TRBD1 (5 bases). This CDR3 region has 16 residues. The germline V and J ends were trimmed by 2 bases and 0 bases, with 12 bases remaining between them. Germline CDR1 is SGHRS and CDR2 is YFSETQ. The CDR3 DNA reads TGCGCCAGCAGCTTATCCGGGACGGGCTCTGGAAACACCATATATTTT. Protein sequence: CASSLSGTGSGNTIYF.

This clone was seen more than once but under ten times. This chain uses TRBV27 with TRBJ2-1; D is possibly TRBD1 (5 bases). The CDR3 totals 17 residues. The germline CDR1 and CDR2 sequences are MNHEY and SMNVEV (reference sequence). Trimming pared 4 bases from V and 0 bases from J, leaving 16 bases between. CDR3 nucleotide sequence: TGTGCCAGCAGTTCTACCAGGGTGGCATACTCCTACAATGAGCAGTTCTTC. Translating it yields CASSSTRVAYSYNEQFF.

This chain connects TRBV7-3 to TRBJ2-2, with TRBD2 matching over 14 bases. The CDR3 has 16 residues. Germline V CDR1 and CDR2: SGHTA, FQGTGA. J was trimmed by 7 bases and V by 5 bases; bases with no gene match: 6. CDR3 sequence (DNA): TGTGCCAGCAGCCCTACGGGACTAGCGGGAGTCGGGGAGCTGTTTTTT. Translated, it gives CASSPTGLAGVGELFF.

CDR3 in amino acids: CAWSWAGETQYF. CDR3 coding DNA: TGTGCCTGGAGCTGGGCTGGGGAGACCCAGTACTTC. The chain combines TRBV30 with TRBJ2-5; no clear D. This CDR3 comprises 12 residues. Trimming removed 3 bases from V and 5 bases from J, with 10 bases in between. CDR1 is GTSNPN and CDR2 is SVGIG in the germline V gene (reference sequence).

The genes are TRBV6-5 and TRBJ2-2; D gene ambiguous. The V gene's germline CDR1 is MNHEY and CDR2 SVGAGI. The CDR3 totals 12 residues. V was clipped by 4 bases and J by 5 bases, with 5 bases between them. The CDR3 is CASSFHTGELFF. The CDR3 DNA reads TGTGCCAGCAGTTTCCATACCGGGGAGCTGTTTTTT.

The chain has TRBV5-1 and TRBJ1-2; the D is unclear. The CDR3 covers 14 residues. Per germline, CDR1 SGHRS and CDR2 YFSETQ. Trimming left V 0 bases short and J 1 base short, with 7 bases between. The CDR3 DNA is TGCGCCAGCAGCTTGGTTCGGGGTAACTATGGCTACACCTTC. It specifies CASSLVRGNYGYTF.

This clone was seen only once. The V gene is TRBV5-5, the J gene TRBJ2-3; D could derive from TRBD1 or TRBD2 (5 bases each). The CDR3 loop spans 16 amino acids. Germline V gene sequence: CDR1 SGHKS, CDR2 YYEKEE (reference sequence). V was shortened by 1 base and J by 1 base, with 13 bases between the two germline ends. CDR3 in amino acids: CASSLFLGRGTDTQYF. DNA for the CDR3: TGTGCCAGCAGCTTGTTTTTGGGGCGGGGCACAGATACGCAGTATTTT.

The V gene is TRBV27, the J gene TRBJ1-1; 9 bases map to TRBD1. Germline V gene lookup returns CDR1 MNHEY and CDR2 SMNVEV (reference sequence). Unmatched junction bases numbered 13, after V lost 6 bases and J lost 8 bases. The CDR3 consists of 15 residues. CDR3 sequence (DNA): TGTGCCAGCAGGACCGGGACAGGGCCTAGTGTGGAAGCTTTCTTT. Its protein is CASRTGTGPSVEAFF.

Here the CDR3 DNA reads TGTGCCAGCAGTAGCGGGGCACGGGAGACCCAGTACTTC. Translating gives CASSSGARETQYF. V is TRBV6-5 and J is TRBJ2-5; the match to TRBD2 covers 7 bases. The CDR3 contains 13 residues. Germline V gene lookup returns CDR1 MNHEY and CDR2 SVGAGI. Trimming cost V 5 bases and J 5 bases; bases outside gene matches: 5.

The CDR3 nucleotides are TGTGCCAGTAGAACTAAGCGGGGGAGCTCCTACAATGAGCAGTTCTTC. Protein product: CASRTKRGSSYNEQFF. The chain has TRBV19 and TRBJ2-1; 8 bases fit TRBD2. The germline gives CDR1 LNHDA, CDR2 SQIVND (reference sequence). J lost 0 bases, V lost 6 bases, and 7 bases had no gene match. CDR3 size: 16 residues. The full variable domain, rest sourced from reference TRBV19 and TRBJ2-1, is DGGITQSPKYLFRKEGQNVTLSCEQNLNHDAMYWYRQDPGQGLRLIYYSQIVNDFQKGDIAEGYSVSREKKESFPLTVTSAQKNPTAFYLCASRTKRGSSYNEQFFGPGTRLTVL.

The V gene is TRBV6-1, the J gene TRBJ2-7; TRBD2 agrees at 7 bases. The CDR3 is 15 residues long. Trimming at V came to 2 bases and at J to 0 bases, leaving 4 bases not matched to a gene. Germline V gene sequence: CDR1 MNHNS, CDR2 SASEGT. DNA for the CDR3: TGTGCCAGCAGTGAAAGAGCGGGGAGCTCCTACGAGCAGTACTTC. Residues: CASSERAGSSYEQYF.

J is TRBJ2-2 and V is TRBV19, with TRBD2 matching 7 bases. The CDR3 has 12 residues. Trimming cost V 7 bases and J 6 bases; bases outside gene matches: 2. CDR1 and CDR2 (germline): LNHDA, SQIVND (reference sequence). This CDR3 is CASMGGAGELFF. CDR3 sequence (DNA): TGTGCCAGTATGGGAGGGGCCGGGGAGCTGTTTTTT.

The chain has TRBV9 and TRBJ2-1; TRBD2 aligns across 11 bases. Germline-derived CDR1 and CDR2 are SGDLS and YYNGEE. The V segment lost 1 base and the J segment 8 bases; nucleotides outside the gene matches: 5. The CDR3 totals 15 residues. CDR3 bases: TGTGCCAGCAGCGTACTAGCGGGAGGATGGGATGAGCAGTTCTTC. It specifies CASSVLAGGWDEQFF.